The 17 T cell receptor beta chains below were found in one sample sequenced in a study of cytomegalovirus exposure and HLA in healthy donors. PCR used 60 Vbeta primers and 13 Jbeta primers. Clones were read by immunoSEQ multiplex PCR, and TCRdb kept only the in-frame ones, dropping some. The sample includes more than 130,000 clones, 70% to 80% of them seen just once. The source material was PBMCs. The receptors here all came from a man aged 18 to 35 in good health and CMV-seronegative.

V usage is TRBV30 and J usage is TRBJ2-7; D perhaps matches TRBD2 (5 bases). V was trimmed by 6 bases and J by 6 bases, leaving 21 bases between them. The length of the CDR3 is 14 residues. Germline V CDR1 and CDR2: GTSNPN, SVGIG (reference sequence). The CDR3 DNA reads TGTGCCTGCACCGGGATCTCCAAATCTGGCGAGCAGTACTTC. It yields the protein CACTGISKSGEQYF.

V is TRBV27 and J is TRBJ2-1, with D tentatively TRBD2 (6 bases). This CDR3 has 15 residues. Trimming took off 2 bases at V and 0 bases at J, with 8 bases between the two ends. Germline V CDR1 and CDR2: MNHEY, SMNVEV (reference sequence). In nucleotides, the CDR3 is TGTGCCAGCAGTTTAGCGGGGAGCTCCTACAATGAGCAGTTCTTC. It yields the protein CASSLAGSSYNEQFF.

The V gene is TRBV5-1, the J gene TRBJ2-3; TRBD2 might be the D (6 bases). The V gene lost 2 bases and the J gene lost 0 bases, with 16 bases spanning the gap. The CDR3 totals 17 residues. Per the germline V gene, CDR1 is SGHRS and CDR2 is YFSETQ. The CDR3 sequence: CASSFWSSGASTDTQYF. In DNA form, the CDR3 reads TGCGCCAGCAGCTTTTGGAGTAGCGGAGCTAGCACAGATACGCAGTATTTT.

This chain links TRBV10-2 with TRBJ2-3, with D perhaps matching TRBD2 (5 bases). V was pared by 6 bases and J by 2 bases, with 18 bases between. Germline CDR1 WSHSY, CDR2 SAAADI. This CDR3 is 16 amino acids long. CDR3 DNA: TGCGCCAGCAGCCTGGACTTGGCCCCCCACACAGATACGCAGTATTTT. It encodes CASSLDLAPHTDTQYF.

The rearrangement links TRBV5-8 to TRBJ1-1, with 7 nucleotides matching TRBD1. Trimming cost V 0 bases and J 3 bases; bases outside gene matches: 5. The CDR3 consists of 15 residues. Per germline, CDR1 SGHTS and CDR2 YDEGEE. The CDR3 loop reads CASSLARGDYTEAFF. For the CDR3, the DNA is TGTGCCAGCAGCTTGGCCAGGGGGGACTACACTGAAGCTTTCTTT.

CDR3 region: CASSLYGKGEQYF. The CDR3 nucleotides are TGCGCCAGCAGCTTGTACGGGAAGGGCGAGCAGTACTTC. This rearrangement joins TRBV5-1 to TRBJ2-7, with a tentative D call TRBD2 (5 bases). The CDR3 consists of 13 residues. The germline V gene encodes CDR1 SGHRS and CDR2 YFSETQ. Trimming removed 1 base from V and 6 bases from J, with 11 bases in between.

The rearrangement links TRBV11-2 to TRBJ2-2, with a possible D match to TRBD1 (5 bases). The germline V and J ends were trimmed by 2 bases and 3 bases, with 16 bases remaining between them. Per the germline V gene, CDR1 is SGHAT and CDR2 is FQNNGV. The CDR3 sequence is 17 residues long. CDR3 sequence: CASSLRFDSTYTGELFF. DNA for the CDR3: TGTGCCAGCAGCTTAAGGTTCGACAGCACTTACACCGGGGAGCTGTTTTTT.

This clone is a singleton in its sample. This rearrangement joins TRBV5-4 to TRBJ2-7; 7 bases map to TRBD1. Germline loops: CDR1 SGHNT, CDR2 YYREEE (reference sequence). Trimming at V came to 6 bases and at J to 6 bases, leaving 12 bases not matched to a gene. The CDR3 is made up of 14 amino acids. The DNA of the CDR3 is TGTGCCAGCACCCACCAGACAGGGCGATCCGAGCAGTACTTC. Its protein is CASTHQTGRSEQYF.

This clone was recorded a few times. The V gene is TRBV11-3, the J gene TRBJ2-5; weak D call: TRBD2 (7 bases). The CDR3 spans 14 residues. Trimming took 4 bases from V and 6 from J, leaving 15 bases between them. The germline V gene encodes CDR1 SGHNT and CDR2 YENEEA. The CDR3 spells CASSSWGGHKTQYF. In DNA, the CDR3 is TGTGCCAGCAGCTCCTGGGGGGGCCACAAGACCCAGTACTTC.

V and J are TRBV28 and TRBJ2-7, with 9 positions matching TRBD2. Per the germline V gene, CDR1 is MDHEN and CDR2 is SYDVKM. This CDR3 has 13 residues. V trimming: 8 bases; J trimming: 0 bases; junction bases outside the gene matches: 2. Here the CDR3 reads CASLTSGSYEQYF. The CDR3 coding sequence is TGTGCCAGCCTGACTAGCGGCTCCTACGAGCAGTACTTC.

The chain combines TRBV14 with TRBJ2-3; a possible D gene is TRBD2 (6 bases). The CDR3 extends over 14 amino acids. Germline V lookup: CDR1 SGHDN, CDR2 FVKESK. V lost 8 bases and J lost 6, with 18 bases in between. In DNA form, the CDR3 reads TGTGCCAGCGCCGTGGCAGGGAGGCCGGATACGCAGTATTTT. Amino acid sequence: CASAVAGRPDTQYF.

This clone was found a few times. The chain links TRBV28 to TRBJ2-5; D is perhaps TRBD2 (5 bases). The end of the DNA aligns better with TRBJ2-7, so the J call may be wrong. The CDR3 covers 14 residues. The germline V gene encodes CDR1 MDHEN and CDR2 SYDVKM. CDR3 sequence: CASSFGGRGREQYF. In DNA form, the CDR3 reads TGTGCCAGCAGTTTTGGTGGGAGAGGTCGCGAGCAGTACTTC.

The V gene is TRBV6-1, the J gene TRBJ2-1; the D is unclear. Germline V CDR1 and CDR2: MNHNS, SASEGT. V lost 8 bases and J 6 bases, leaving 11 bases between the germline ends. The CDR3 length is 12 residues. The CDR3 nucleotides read TGTGCCAGCTATCGTATACTCAATGAGCAGTTCTTC. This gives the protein CASYRILNEQFF.

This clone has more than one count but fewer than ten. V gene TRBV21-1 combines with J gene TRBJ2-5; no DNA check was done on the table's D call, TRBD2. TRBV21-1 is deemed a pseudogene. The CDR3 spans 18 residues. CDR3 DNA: TGTGCCAGCAGCAAATTATTCCGCGGGAGGTCTTACCAAGAGACCCAGTACTTC. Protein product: CASSKLFRGRSYQETQYF.

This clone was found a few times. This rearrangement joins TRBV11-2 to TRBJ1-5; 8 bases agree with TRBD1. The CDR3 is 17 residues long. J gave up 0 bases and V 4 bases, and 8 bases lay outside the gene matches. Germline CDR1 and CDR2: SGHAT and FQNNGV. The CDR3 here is CASSSFDRGYSNQPQHF. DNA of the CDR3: TGTGCCAGCAGCTCCTTCGACAGGGGCTATAGCAATCAGCCCCAGCATTTT.

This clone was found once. As DNA, the CDR3 is TGTGCCAGCAGCTTAGACGTTGGGGGCTTAGATACGCAGTATTTT. Protein product: CASSLDVGGLDTQYF. The chain combines TRBV7-2 with TRBJ2-3; possible D gene TRBD1, 6 bases. The germline gives CDR1 SGHTA, CDR2 FQGNSA. The CDR3 is made up of 15 amino acids. V was pared by 1 base and J by 5 bases, with 13 bases between. Together with reference TRBV7-2 and TRBJ2-3, the CDR3 gives the full variable domain: GAGVSQSPSNKVTEKGKDVELRCDPISGHTALYWYRQSLGQGLEFLIYFQGNSAPDKSGLPSDRFSAERTGGSVSTLTIQRTQQEDSAVYLCASSLDVGGLDTQYFGPGTRLTVL.

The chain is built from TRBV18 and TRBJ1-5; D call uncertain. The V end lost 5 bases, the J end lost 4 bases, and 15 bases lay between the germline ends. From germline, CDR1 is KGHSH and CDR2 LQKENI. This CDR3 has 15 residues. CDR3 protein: CASSSPMEQNQPQHF. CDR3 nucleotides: TGTGCCAGCTCAAGCCCGATGGAGCAAAATCAGCCCCAGCATTTT.